A single sample gave rise to the 3 T cell receptor beta chains below, sequenced in a study of blood T cell repertoires in COVID-19. Sequencing was performed with immunoSEQ multiplex PCR; in TCRdb, only in-frame clones are kept and a portion is missing. The repertoire holds about 250,000 clones, with 85% to 90% as singletons. The sample was peripheral blood. The receptor source for this set is a man aged 80 or over with acute or convalescent COVID-19.

The rearrangement joins TRBV2 to TRBJ2-1; a possible D gene is TRBD2 (5 bases). There are 13 residues in the CDR3. Trimming shortened V by 4 bases and J by 10 bases, and 14 bases separated the two germline ends. Germline V lookup: CDR1 SNHLY, CDR2 FYNNEI. The CDR3: CASSVVLREEQFF. CDR3 bases: TGTGCCAGCAGTGTAGTTCTGAGGGAAGAGCAGTTCTTC. The variable domain in full, with the rest retrieved from reference TRBV2 and TRBJ2-1, is EPEVTQTPSHQVTQMGQEVILRCVPISNHLYFYWYRQILGQKVEFLVSFYNNEISEKSEIFDDQFSVERPDGSNFTLKIRSTKLEDSAMYFCASSVVLREEQFFGPGTRLTVL.

This chain links TRBV28 with TRBJ2-7; possibly TRBD1 for D (5 bases). The CDR3 has 14 amino acids. V was shortened by 4 bases and J by 0 bases, with 10 bases between the two germline ends. Germline CDR1 and CDR2: MDHEN and SYDVKM. The CDR3 protein is CASSSDNDSYEQYF. In nucleotides, the CDR3 is TGTGCCAGCAGTTCGGACAATGACTCCTACGAGCAGTACTTC.

The chain couples TRBV19 to TRBJ1-3; no clear D gene. Per the germline V gene, CDR1 is LNHDA and CDR2 is SQIVND (reference sequence). Trimming took off 5 bases at V and 1 base at J, with 9 bases between the two ends. The CDR3 runs to 14 residues. Written as DNA, the CDR3 is TGTGCCAGTAGTGTCGGCGGGTCTGGAAACACCATATATTTT. Its protein product is CASSVGGSGNTIYF.